A single sample gave rise to the 17 T cell receptor beta chains below, sequenced in a study of T cell repertoires in cytomegalovirus infection. In TCRdb, the reads were re-called with MiXCR into one record per CDR3 protein. The sample has 200,000 to 250,000 distinct CDR3 sequences; about 7% are singletons. The specimen sequenced was PBMCs. The origin of the receptors is a human donor in good health (CMV status not recorded). Some clones in this sample may be carry-over from other donors' samples.

This clonotype was seen at least ten times. This rearrangement joins TRBV6-2 or TRBV6-3 to TRBJ2-1, with D maybe TRBD1 (6 bases). In germline, CDR1 is MNHEY, CDR2 SVGEGT. The CDR3 has 16 amino acids. The V gene lost 6 bases and the J gene lost 4 bases, with 19 bases spanning the gap. This CDR3 is CASRAHGTSSYNEQFF. The CDR3 DNA reads TGTGCCAGCAGAGCCCACGGGACAAGTTCTTACAATGAGCAGTTCTTC.

As for this clonotype: Its ends do not fully match the called genes, so a read error is possible. This rearrangement joins TRBV7-2 to TRBJ2-3; no clear D. This CDR3 is 13 amino acids long. Germline V gives CDR1 SGHTA, CDR2 FQGNSA. CDR3 bases: TGTGCCAGCACTACAAGGAGCACTGATACGCAGTATTTT. Translation: CASTTRSTDTQYF.

This clonotype appeared many times. As DNA, the CDR3 is TGTGCCAGCAGCTTGACACCGTGGAGTGAAGCTTTCTTT. Encoded protein: CASSLTPWSEAFF. The V gene is TRBV11-2, the J gene TRBJ1-1; unclear D gene. From germline, CDR1 is SGHAT and CDR2 FQNNGV. The length of the CDR3 is 13 residues. Trimming left V 3 bases short and J 7 bases short, with 12 bases between.

Ten or more counts support this clonotype. The genes are TRBV28 and TRBJ1-2, with 12 positions matching TRBD1. Germline V gives CDR1 MDHEN, CDR2 SYDVKM. The CDR3 spans 15 residues. The trim removed 5 bases at V and 8 bases at J, leaving 9 bases unmatched. For the CDR3, the DNA is TGTGCCAGCAGTCCTCCGGGACAGGGGGCGGGAGGCTACACCTTC. It codes for CASSPPGQGAGGYTF.

The chain uses TRBV20-1 and TRBJ2-2; D possibly matches TRBD1 or TRBD2 (5 bases each). The CDR3 contains 14 residues. V lost 0 bases and J lost 8, with 13 bases in between. Germline V gene sequence: CDR1 DFQATT, CDR2 SNEGSKA (reference sequence). CDR3: CSARDRGRRGELFF. CDR3 in DNA: TGCAGTGCTAGAGATCGGGGACGGCGGGGGGAGCTGTTTTTT.

This clonotype was counted ten times or more. V and J are TRBV20-1 and TRBJ1-3; 8 bases align to TRBD1. This CDR3 is 14 amino acids long. CDR1 DFQATT and CDR2 SNEGSKA come from the germline V gene (reference sequence). V trimming: 0 bases; J trimming: 2 bases; junction bases outside the gene matches: 0. CDR3 DNA: TGCAGTGCTAGAGACAGGGGGCCTGGAAACACCATATATTTT. Amino acids: CSARDRGPGNTIYF.

In its sample, this clonotype was seen many times. This rearrangement joins TRBV7-2 to TRBJ1-1; D not resolved. Trimming cost V 5 bases and J 5 bases, with 9 bases left between them. This CDR3 is built from 12 residues. Germline V gives CDR1 SGHTA, CDR2 FQGNSA. In DNA, the CDR3 is TGTGCCAGCAGCCGCGGGAGGACTGAAGCTTTCTTT. Residues: CASSRGRTEAFF.

This clonotype was picked up a small number of times. The rearrangement joins TRBV20-1 to TRBJ2-5, with a weak D call TRBD2 (6 bases). The length of the CDR3 is 12 residues. CDR1 DFQATT and CDR2 SNEGSKA come from the germline V gene (reference sequence). CDR3 bases: TGCAGCGTCCGGGACTACCAAGAGACCCAGTACTTC. As protein: CSVRDYQETQYF.

There are many counts of this clonotype. The chain employs TRBV28 and TRBJ1-1; D might be TRBD1 (5 bases). The V gene lost 2 bases and the J gene lost 1 base, with 8 bases spanning the gap. Germline values: CDR1 MDHEN, CDR2 SYDVKM. The CDR3 is 14 amino acids. CDR3 nucleotides: TGTGCCAGCAGTTTAAGACAGTCGAACACTGAAGCTTTCTTT. Amino acids: CASSLRQSNTEAFF.

In this sample, this clonotype turned up many times. Written as DNA, the CDR3 is TGTGCCAGCAGCCTCCAGGGGAGGGGGCGCTTTGAAGAGACCCAGTACTTC. Protein product: CASSLQGRGRFEETQYF. The chain carries TRBV7-2 and TRBJ2-5; D is perhaps TRBD1 or TRBD2 (7 bases each). V was pared by 5 bases and J by 3 bases, with 22 bases between. There are 17 residues in the CDR3. CDR1 SGHTA and CDR2 FQGNSA come from the germline V gene.

This clonotype showed up many times. The chain combines TRBV28 with TRBJ1-5, with 7 nucleotides matching TRBD1. The CDR3 is 15 residues long. Unmatched junction bases numbered 7, after V lost 5 bases and J lost 3 bases. Germline CDR1 MDHEN, CDR2 SYDVKM. The CDR3 here is CASSPQTGLNQPQHF. The CDR3 DNA is TGTGCCAGCAGTCCTCAGACAGGGCTCAATCAGCCCCAGCATTTT.

This clonotype has ten or more counts. V and J are TRBV12-3 or TRBV12-4 and TRBJ1-6; the D is unclear. With 1 base removed from V and 2 bases from J, the gap between germline ends came to 6 bases. There are 15 residues in the CDR3. The CDR3 reads CASSLGRTYNSPLHF. The CDR3 bases are TGTGCCAGCAGTTTAGGGCGGACCTATAATTCACCCCTCCACTTT.

The J gene is TRBJ1-5, the V gene TRBV2; no reliable D call. Trimming stripped 0 bases from V and 0 bases from J, with 3 bases between. This CDR3 is built from 14 residues. Per germline, CDR1 SNHLY and CDR2 FYNNEI. CDR3 in DNA: TGTGCCAGCAGTGAAGCGCTTAGCAATCAGCCCCAGCATTTT. Translation gives CASSEALSNQPQHF.

In its sample, this clonotype was seen once. A much larger clone lies a single base off, so this may be a read error. CDR3 loop: CASSLRTGGGYNF. CDR3 nucleotides: TGTGCCAGCAGCCTACGGACAGGGGGCGGCTACAACTTC. The chain links TRBV14 to TRBJ1-2; 11 positions match TRBD1. Germline values: CDR1 SGHDN, CDR2 FVKESK. This CDR3 is 13 amino acids long.

This clonotype was counted at least ten times. The chain carries TRBV12-3 or TRBV12-4 and TRBJ1-1, with D tentatively TRBD1 (6 bases). The V end was cut by 3 bases, the J end by 1 base, with 9 bases between. The CDR3 runs to 14 residues. The CDR3 bases are TGTGCCAGCAGTTTCGGACAGCCGAACACTGAAGCTTTCTTT. Amino acid sequence: CASSFGQPNTEAFF.

This clonotype came up many times. The chain employs TRBV28 and TRBJ2-7, with D hard to call. The CDR3 runs 9 residues. Germline V CDR1 and CDR2: MDHEN, SYDVKM. The ends were cut back, 7 bases at V and 6 bases at J, with 4 bases in the middle. CDR3 amino acids: CASTTEQYF. DNA of the CDR3: TGTGCCAGCACGACCGAGCAGTACTTC.

This clonotype was recorded a few times. The rearrangement links TRBV18 to TRBJ1-2, with D uncertain. Germline V gene lookup returns CDR1 KGHSH and CDR2 LQKENI. V was clipped by 7 bases and J by 0 bases, with 18 bases between them. The CDR3 is 16 amino acids. CDR3 in amino acids: CASFPSGRNPNYGYTF. The CDR3 nucleotides are TGTGCCAGCTTCCCGAGCGGGCGGAACCCTAACTATGGCTACACCTTC.